Each of the 25 T cell receptor beta chains below was sequenced from the same sample in a study of shared T cell receptors in the human thymus. Repertoires were generated with immunoSEQ multiplex PCR, while TCRdb's copy carries only in-frame clones and drops some. This table holds hundreds of thousands of clones, over 75% found once. This sample was shared with a second study, whose subject was human thymus T cells.

Material: thymocytes. These receptors all come from a boy under two years old with a congenital heart defect.

The chain uses TRBV4-1 and TRBJ1-2; the D gene is possibly TRBD1 (6 bases). Trimming shortened V by 0 bases and J by 4 bases, and 6 bases separated the two germline ends. The CDR3 covers 13 residues. The germline V gene has CDR1 MGHRA and CDR2 YSYEKL. DNA for the CDR3: TGCGCCAGCAGCCAAGACAGGGGCTATGGCTACACCTTC. This encodes CASSQDRGYGYTF.

The chain employs TRBV4-3 and TRBJ1-1, with a tentative D call TRBD1 (6 bases). The V end lost 3 bases, the J end lost 4 bases, and 9 bases lay between the germline ends. Germline V gene sequence: CDR1 LGHNA, CDR2 YSLEER. There are 13 residues in the CDR3. CDR3 loop: CASSQEGGTEAFF. The CDR3, as DNA: TGCGCCAGCAGCCAGGAAGGGGGCACTGAAGCTTTCTTT.

This chain joins TRBV4-3 and TRBJ2-1; TRBD2 might be the D (6 bases). Germline-derived CDR1 and CDR2 are LGHNA and YSLEER. V lost 2 bases and J lost 6, with 17 bases in between. The CDR3 is made up of 16 amino acids. In DNA, the CDR3 is TGCGCCAGCAGCCAAATCCCGGGGGAGGCGGGCAATGAGCAGTTCTTC. This codes for CASSQIPGEAGNEQFF.

The J gene is TRBJ1-6, the V gene TRBV19; D gene ambiguous. V was shortened by 5 bases and J by 8 bases, with 19 bases between the two germline ends. The CDR3 is made up of 16 amino acids. Germline V gives CDR1 LNHDA, CDR2 SQIVND (reference sequence). The CDR3 nucleotides read TGTGCCAGTAGTGAGTCCGGCGGAATTTGGGATTCACCCCTCCACTTT. This codes for CASSESGGIWDSPLHF.

The chain combines TRBV4-3 with TRBJ1-6, with D unclear. Trimming pared 1 base from V and 0 bases from J, leaving 10 bases between. Germline V lookup: CDR1 LGHNA, CDR2 YSLEER. CDR3 length: 17 amino acids. The CDR3 loop is CASSQAQRVSYNSPLHF. The CDR3 region has the DNA TGCGCCAGCAGCCAAGCGCAGCGAGTCTCCTATAATTCACCCCTCCACTTT.

The V call is TRBV9, the J call TRBJ1-6, with unresolved D. V lost 0 bases and J lost 8, with 18 bases in between. Germline V gene lookup returns CDR1 SGDLS and CDR2 YYNGEE. The CDR3 has 17 residues. Written as DNA, the CDR3 is TGTGCCAGCAGCGTAGATATAGGATCTGTCGGAGATTCACCCCTCCACTTT. This translates into CASSVDIGSVGDSPLHF. Together with reference TRBV9 and TRBJ1-6, the CDR3 gives the full variable domain: DSGVTQTPKHLITATGQRVTLRCSPRSGDLSVYWYQQSLDQGLQFLIQYYNGEERAKGNILERFSAQQFPDLHSELNLSSLELGDSALYFCASSVDIGSVGDSPLHFGNGTRLTVT.

This rearrangement joins TRBV29-1 to TRBJ2-1; a weak D match, TRBD2 (5 bases). Between the trimmed V and J ends, which lost 1 base and 0 bases, there was a span of 16 bases. CDR3 length: 17 amino acids. Germline lookup yields CDR1 SQVTM and CDR2 ANQGSEA. CDR3 bases: TGCAGCGTTGAAGCTTTCGAGCGGAGCCGCTCCTACAATGAGCAGTTCTTC. It yields the protein CSVEAFERSRSYNEQFF.

V usage is TRBV4-3 and J usage is TRBJ2-7, with 9 nucleotides matching TRBD2. The V gene's germline CDR1 is LGHNA and CDR2 YSLEER. The trim removed 0 bases at V and 12 bases at J, leaving 9 bases unmatched. This CDR3 comprises 14 residues. DNA for the CDR3: TGCGCCAGCAGCCAAGATCGGGTAGCGGGAGTTGTGTACTTC. Protein: CASSQDRVAGVVYF.

The J gene is TRBJ2-5, the V gene TRBV4-2; 9 positions match TRBD2. The CDR3 extends over 16 amino acids. CDR1 and CDR2 from the germline V gene are LGHNA and YNFKEQ. With 0 bases clipped from V and 5 bases from J, the junction kept 7 bases outside the gene matches. The CDR3 DNA reads as TGTGCCAGCAGCCAAGATAGCCGCGGGGGGGATGAGACCCAGTACTTC. This translates into CASSQDSRGGDETQYF.

The chain carries TRBV19 and TRBJ2-2; D is perhaps TRBD2 (6 bases). Trimming pared 10 bases from V and 2 bases from J, leaving 23 bases between. The germline gives CDR1 LNHDA, CDR2 SQIVND (reference sequence). The CDR3 covers 17 residues. The CDR3 sequence is CATQKGGLLKNTGELFF. CDR3 in DNA: TGTGCCACCCAAAAAGGCGGACTACTAAAAAACACCGGGGAGCTGTTTTTT.

The rearrangement links TRBV30 to TRBJ1-5, with D uncertain. Per germline, CDR1 GTSNPN and CDR2 SVGIG (reference sequence). Trimming stripped 0 bases from V and 2 bases from J, with 8 bases between. This CDR3 has 14 amino acids. The CDR3 nucleotides read TGTGCCTGGAGTGTACCGGGGTGCAATCAGCCCCAGCATTTT. Its translation is CAWSVPGCNQPQHF.

V usage is TRBV21-1 and J usage is TRBJ2-5; the tabulated D call, TRBD2, remains unverified against the DNA. TRBV21-1 is assigned pseudogene status. The CDR3 covers 18 residues. CDR3 sequence reads: CASSPRGAGKPLQETQYF. For the CDR3, the DNA is TGTGCCAGCAGCCCTCGCGGGGCGGGAAAACCACTCCAAGAGACCCAGTACTTC.

This clone has only one observation. This chain links TRBV11-2 with TRBJ1-6; D is unresolved. CDR3 length equals 19 residues. In germline, CDR1 is SGHAT, CDR2 FQNNGV. V lost 5 bases and J lost 3, with 23 bases in between. The CDR3: CASSRRRAPSEFYNSPLHF. DNA for the CDR3: TGTGCCAGCAGCCGGCGGCGGGCCCCGAGCGAATTCTATAATTCACCCCTCCACTTT. Filled out from reference TRBV11-2 and TRBJ1-6, the complete variable domain reads EAGVAQSPRYKIIEKRQSVAFWCNPISGHATLYWYQQILGQGPKLLIQFQNNGVVDDSQLPKDRFSAERLKGVDSTLKIQPAKLEDSAVYLCASSRRRAPSEFYNSPLHFGNGTRLTVT.

DNA for the CDR3: TGCGCCAGCAGCCAAGCGACTAGCCGCGCGAACACCGGGGAGCTGTTTTTT. Protein: CASSQATSRANTGELFF. J is TRBJ2-2 and V is TRBV4-3, with 7 positions matching TRBD2. The V gene's germline CDR1 is LGHNA and CDR2 YSLEER. The CDR3 loop spans 17 amino acids. V dropped 1 base and J dropped 0; count of bases not matched to a gene: 5.

The chain has TRBV14 and TRBJ1-1, with D possibly being TRBD1 (6 bases). CDR1 and CDR2 (germline): SGHDN, FVKESK. The CDR3 is made up of 18 amino acids. V was shortened by 2 bases and J by 7 bases, with 26 bases between the two germline ends. The CDR3 sequence: CASSQTLPGHRRVIEAFF. The CDR3, as DNA: TGTGCCAGCAGCCAAACCCTTCCGGGACACCGGAGAGTAATTGAAGCTTTCTTT. The full variable domain, its missing parts supplied by reference TRBV14 and TRBJ1-1, is EAGVTQFPSHSVIEKGQTVTLRCDPISGHDNLYWYRRVMGKEIKFLLHFVKESKQDESGMPNNRFLAERTGGTYSTLKVQPAELEDSGVYFCASSQTLPGHRRVIEAFFGQGTRLTVV.

The chain links TRBV5-4 to TRBJ2-1; 11 bases map to TRBD2. The CDR3 has 16 amino acids. V shed 7 bases and J 0 bases; nucleotides not matched to a gene: 6. Germline lookup yields CDR1 SGHNT and CDR2 YYREEE (reference sequence). The CDR3 nucleotides read TGTGCCAGCCTCTCGACTAGCGGGGTCTCCTACAATGAGCAGTTCTTC. Translating it yields CASLSTSGVSYNEQFF. Supplemented by reference TRBV5-4 and TRBJ2-1, the full variable domain reads ETGVTQSPTHLIKTRGQQVTLRCSSQSGHNTVSWYQQALGQGPQFIFQYYREEENGRGNFPPRFSGLQFPNYSSELNVNALELDDSALYLCASLSTSGVSYNEQFFGPGTRLTVL.

This chain joins TRBV30 and TRBJ2-4; 7 bases line up with TRBD2. Germline CDR1 GTSNPN, CDR2 SVGIG (reference sequence). This CDR3 spans 12 amino acids. J was trimmed by 5 bases and V by 4 bases; bases with no gene match: 2. CDR3 sequence (DNA): TGTGCCTGGATTCTAGCGGAAAACATTCAGTACTTC. Translation: CAWILAENIQYF.

This clone was seen just once. The J gene is TRBJ2-3, the V gene TRBV5-6; 12 positions agree with TRBD2. CDR3 length: 18 residues. Germline V gene data show CDR1 as SGHDT and CDR2 as YYEEEE. Trimming cost V 7 bases and J 2 bases; bases outside gene matches: 14. Here the CDR3 reads CASRGPATSGRTTDTQYF. The CDR3 nucleotides are TGTGCCAGCCGGGGCCCTGCTACTAGCGGGAGGACCACAGATACGCAGTATTTT.

The chain employs TRBV19 and TRBJ2-2, with 8 bases lining up with TRBD2. The CDR3 runs 14 residues. The J segment lost 5 bases and the V segment lost 3 bases, leaving 2 bases of the junction unmatched. Per the germline V gene, CDR1 is LNHDA and CDR2 is SQIVND (reference sequence). The CDR3 loop reads CASSISGKTGELFF. The DNA for the CDR3 is TGTGCCAGTAGTATTAGCGGGAAGACCGGGGAGCTGTTTTTT.

This rearrangement joins TRBV15 to TRBJ2-1; D possibly corresponds to TRBD2 (6 bases). The CDR3 sequence is 12 residues long. The V gene lost 5 bases and the J gene lost 15 bases, with 17 bases spanning the gap. Germline V lookup: CDR1 LNHNV, CDR2 YYDKDF (reference sequence). CDR3: CATSGLEGRRFF. CDR3 DNA: TGTGCCACCAGCGGGTTGGAGGGAAGGCGGTTCTTC.

V is TRBV4-3 and J is TRBJ2-7; TRBD1 matches at 10 bases. Germline CDR1 LGHNA, CDR2 YSLEER. This CDR3 region has 14 residues. J was trimmed by 5 bases and V by 3 bases; bases with no gene match: 4. CDR3 sequence (DNA): TGCGCCAGCAGCCAGGGACAGGGGAAGAACGAGCAGTACTTC. It encodes CASSQGQGKNEQYF.

This rearrangement joins TRBV4-2 to TRBJ2-1; tentatively, D is TRBD1 (6 bases). Germline CDR1 and CDR2: LGHNA and YNFKEQ. This CDR3 region has 14 residues. The V end was cut by 3 bases, the J end by 9 bases, with 15 bases between. CDR3 in amino acids: CASSHKQGLGEQFF. The DNA of the CDR3 is TGTGCCAGCAGCCATAAACAGGGATTGGGTGAGCAGTTCTTC.

V and J are TRBV27 and TRBJ1-2; D not certain. Per germline, CDR1 MNHEY and CDR2 SMNVEV (reference sequence). The CDR3 has 15 residues. Trimming took 3 bases from V and 8 from J, leaving 19 bases between them. The CDR3 is CASSFGGFGSLGYTF. The CDR3 coding sequence is TGTGCCAGCAGTTTCGGAGGGTTCGGTAGTCTGGGCTACACCTTC.

Only one count was recorded for this clone. V and J are TRBV9 and TRBJ2-3; 8 bases are a match to TRBD1. Germline V CDR1 and CDR2: SGDLS, YYNGEE. CDR3 length equals 14 residues. With 4 bases clipped from V and 6 bases from J, the junction kept 7 bases outside the gene matches. The CDR3 bases are TGTGCCAGCAGCAACGGACAGGGCTGGGATACGCAGTATTTT. The encoded protein is CASSNGQGWDTQYF.

The chain uses TRBV29-1 and TRBJ1-3; 9 nucleotides agree with TRBD1. The V and J ends lost 4 bases and 4 bases, in that order; junction bases with no gene match: 20. The germline V gene has CDR1 SQVTM and CDR2 ANQGSEA. The CDR3 has 19 residues. The CDR3 DNA sequence: TGCAGCGTTGGCCCTCGGGACAGGGTCCCAAAGGTTAGAGGAAACACCATATATTTT. Its translation is CSVGPRDRVPKVRGNTIYF.